This entry describes one T cell receptor (beta chain). Its cognate antigen has yet to be identified. Base qualities were left out, and no much larger clone turns up one base away. Distinct nucleotide sequences in the sample also encode this CDR3. TCR CDR3 regions were amplified from genomic DNA by multiplex PCR using the deep immunoSEQ assay. Genomic DNA extracted from each cell subset was distributed evenly over all wells of several immunoSEQ 96-well plates, and each plate served as one replicate. For sorted subsets, roughly 200 ng of genomic DNA, equivalent to around 31,000 T cell genomes, went into each replicate PCR. Purified libraries were measured with a Qubit 3.0 fluorometer, size-checked on a Bioanalyzer 2100, and measured again with the KAPA Library Quantification kit. A separate single-read 150-cycle Illumina NextSeq 550 flow cell was used to sequence each immunoSEQ 96-well plate. Turning to the authors' computational methods: Because the immunoSEQ output held only junctional sequences and lacked quality scores, the filtering could not match the filtering applied to full-length reads. Sequences were annotated with PyIR, a Python wrapper for IgBLAST v1.9, and V/J genes and CDR3 were assigned using IMGT germline references. Reads with weak V/J assignments (E-value above 1e-6), missing CDR3, stop codons, out-of-frame junctions, or ambiguous translated residues were removed. V3J clonotypes were defined by identical inferred V gene, J gene, and CDR3 amino acid sequence. Percentage overlap between repertoires was computed as shared unique clonotypes divided by the size of the smaller repertoire. Three approaches were used to assess repertoire richness: RTK rarefaction, the Chao1 estimator, and Recon v2.1 estimates of unobserved clonotypes. For all TCRbeta clonotypes obtained by the gDNA method from several donors, generation probabilities were computed with OLGA. Not all clones reach the TCRdb copy of this immuneACCESS table, which keeps in-frame sequences only. Checked studies attribute under half of the gap to unresolved V genes and leave the rest unexplained. D and trimming were read from the DNA, whereas the V and J calls and clone size are those reported in that table. This sample lists about 1.5 million clones; approximately 98% were detected once. In total, the top ten clones hold roughly 0.4% of the sample.

This entry belongs to a study of shared clonotypes between healthy human individuals (dated by TCRdb to 2019 to 2021). Some background on the complete study: The cohort included three men and a couple of women between 18 and 49 years of age. For each donor, CD4 naive and CD4 memory were each run on three plates, CD8 naive on two plates, and CD8 memory on one plate. To estimate repertoire size and how much clonotype sharing occurs between individuals, the study deeply sequenced the blood TCR repertoires of 4 to 6 healthy adults. To increase sequencing depth and limit assay-specific biases, TCR repertoire library preparation and sequencing were carried out by different laboratories using diverse techniques. Per donor, leukapheresis produced somewhere between about 0.8 and 9 billion PBMCs.

Healthy HIV-negative adults with no recently reported acute infections or vaccinations were included as donors. Every donor was a Caucasian adult living in Nashville, Tennessee, USA. CD4+ T cells were enriched by magnetic negative selection, after which naive cells were positively selected on CD45RA and the negative fraction was taken as the memory subset. Blood was obtained by leukapheresis, after which PBMCs were separated by Ficoll-Histopaque density gradient centrifugation and cryopreserved in liquid nitrogen vapor phase. Analytical flow cytometry was used to check the purity and quantity of every magnetically sorted T cell population. Genomic DNA was isolated from every sorted fraction and measured by UV absorbance on a Nanodrop 2000c. The study at large found these results: Across a few donors, about 5% of naive CD4, roughly 3.8% of naive CD8, roughly 2.2% of memory CD4, and over 0.35% of memory CD8 clonotypes were shared. Only blood was sampled, and tissue TCR repertoires likely differ from those in blood. Pairwise subsampling indicated that sequencing depth was expected to affect the degree of clonotype sharing among donors. Because the study included a small number of donors, the genetic and exposure-history diversity represented was limited. Compared with non-shared clonotypes, clonotypes shared by all four sorted-subset donors had higher generation probabilities. Even with the large sequencing depth, rarefaction of the sorted-subset datasets indicated that sequencing was incomplete. Naive subsets generally had larger estimated clonotype richness than memory subsets.

The germline V gene provides CDR1 KGHSH and CDR2 LQKENI. Reading from cysteine to phenylalanine, the CDR3 counts 14 amino acids. Of all the DNA, just the CDR3 is kept, 42 bases in frame from base 1. V loses 3 bases, J loses 2 bases, and the germline ends lie 8 bases apart. Material: naive CD4+ T cells sorted from blood. Sample cell subset or site, as interpreted from the label and publication: CD45RA+ positively selected. The TCR was taken from a man under 40 in good health. The chain employs TRBV18 and TRBJ1-5, with the D segment identity uncertain. In nucleotides, the sequence is TGTGCCAGCTCACCCGAGGGCGGCAATCAGCCCCAGCATTTT. This codes for CASSPEGGNQPQHF.